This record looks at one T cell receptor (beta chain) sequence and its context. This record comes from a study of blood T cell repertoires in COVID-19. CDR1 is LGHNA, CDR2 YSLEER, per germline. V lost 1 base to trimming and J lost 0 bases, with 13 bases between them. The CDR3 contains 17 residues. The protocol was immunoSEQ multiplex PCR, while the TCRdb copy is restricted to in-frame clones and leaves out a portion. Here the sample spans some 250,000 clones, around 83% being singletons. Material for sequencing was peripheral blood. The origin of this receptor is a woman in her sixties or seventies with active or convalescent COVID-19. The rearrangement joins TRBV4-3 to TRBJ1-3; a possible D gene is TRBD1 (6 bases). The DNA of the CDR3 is TGCGCCAGCAGCCAAGTATCGACAGGTCGCTCTGGAAACACCATATATTTT. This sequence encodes CASSQVSTGRSGNTIYF.